This T cell receptor beta chain was found in a study of blood T cell repertoires in COVID-19. In this sample, this clone turned up a few times. As originally analysed: Reference gene primer amplification in the assay estimated nucleated cell counts. Repertoires were generated with immunoSEQ multiplex PCR, while TCRdb's copy carries only in-frame clones and drops some. V and J calls and clone size are those listed in that table; D and trimming were worked out from the DNA. The sample lists some 300,000 clones; around 90% were seen once. Patients at the Seattle site were enrolled during active infection and followed longitudinally. CDR1 and CDR2 from the germline V gene are SGDLS and YYNGEE. There are 16 residues in the CDR3. V shed 4 bases and J 6 bases; nucleotides not matched to a gene: 7.

The sample consisted of peripheral blood. This rearrangement joins TRBV9 to TRBJ2-2; 12 nucleotides match TRBD2. The sequence was obtained from a woman in her fifties or sixties with COVID-19, enrolled during active disease. CDR3 protein: CASSPRLAGDSGELFF. Here the CDR3 DNA reads TGTGCCAGCAGCCCCAGACTAGCGGGAGATTCCGGGGAGCTGTTTTTT.